This TCR beta chain comes out of a study of T cell repertoires in cytomegalovirus infection. CDR3 length equals 17 residues. The germline V and J ends were trimmed by 6 bases and 0 bases, with 20 bases remaining between them. The germline gives CDR1 MNHNS, CDR2 SASEGT. This clonotype was seen only a few times. Antigen: not known. TCRdb processed the reads anew with MiXCR; each CDR3 protein has one entry. The sample records tens of thousands of distinct CDR3 sequences, about a third being singletons. The source of this sequence is a human donor in good health (CMV status not recorded). Some clones in this sample may be carry-over from other donors' samples. The J gene is TRBJ1-1, the V gene TRBV6-1, with a tentative D call TRBD1 (5 bases). Sequences were obtained from PBMCs, sequenced either directly or after in vitro stimulation (not recorded which). This chain's CDR3 is CASRLLGPGTVNTEAFF. DNA of the CDR3: TGTGCCAGCAGACTCCTAGGTCCCGGGACGGTGAACACTGAAGCTTTCTTT.